The present T cell receptor beta chain was sequenced within a study of T cell clonotyping in hematopoietic cell transplantation (TCRdb year 2021). Background on the whole study: A total of roughly 150 blood samples were collected in the study from 35 to 45 consecutive transplant recipients and their related donors. Recruitment of patients was conducted between late 2015 and 2017, and follow-up was continued until late 2020 or death.

The CDR3, from cysteine to phenylalanine, totals 14 residues. Only CDR3 DNA remains: 42 bases, in frame from the first base. V lost 0 bases and J lost 4 bases; the stretch between them is 7 bases long. In the germline V gene (reference sequence), CDR1 corresponds to MNHNY and CDR2 to SVGAGI. Summary of the overall study and its limitations: Only a small fraction of recipient repertoires overlapped donor repertoires, with over 95% appearing de novo at the given depth. A decrease in recipient TCR diversity was observed after transplant, and a progressive increase in pathologically expanded clonotypes was seen from day 30 to day 180. Sample size was limited, and cells were not sorted, so CD4 and CD8 repertoire contributions could not be separated. Broader posttransplant TCR repertoire diversity was predicted by donor and pretransplant recipient Inverse Simpson Index values.

Blood samples for TCR beta sequencing were provided by related transplant donors. Nuclei Lysis Solution was used to extract genomic DNA from fresh or cryopreserved unfractionated peripheral blood mononuclear cells. With the immunoSEQ assay, which is a bias-controlled multiplex PCR relying on V- and J-specific primers, TCR beta CDR3 regions were amplified from genomic DNA. A proprietary barcode and Illumina adapter sequences were added to the CDR3 amplicons in a second PCR step. An Illumina MiSeq instrument was used to sequence the CDR3 libraries. The study's processing was this. Export and quality control were handled in immunoSEQ Analyzer 3.0, while downstream analyses relied on R Bioconductor and Immunarch. Only productive rearrangements in the normalized downsampled data set were used to calculate repertoire metrics. Pathologically expanded clonotypes were defined as those larger than 5 templates in the normalized cohort. The Inverse Simpson Index served as the measure of repertoire diversity. To capture all clonotypes, CMV-specificity analyses were performed on the non-normalized data set. TCRdb carries this immuneACCESS record with in-frame sequences only. Its versions omit some clonotypes, under half of them owing to an unresolved V gene in the studies checked, with the rest unexplained. V, J and clone size derive from that table, while D and trimming were established from the DNA sequence. The sample records approximately 30,000 clones, about 94% of which are singletons. The top ten hold approximately 1.5% of the sample.

A remark on this clone: Its cognate antigen has yet to be identified. No base quality information exists; no much larger clone differs at one position.

The receptor chain draws on TRBV6-6 and TRBJ2-1, and possibly TRBD1, on 6 matching bases. Sequencing used peripheral blood mononuclear cells. This TCR came from a man between 45 and 60 years old in good health. Some clones in this sample may be carry-over from other donors' samples. CDR3 region: CASSYSRGYNEQFF. The DNA sequence is TGTGCCAGCAGTTACTCTAGGGGGTACAATGAGCAGTTCTTC.